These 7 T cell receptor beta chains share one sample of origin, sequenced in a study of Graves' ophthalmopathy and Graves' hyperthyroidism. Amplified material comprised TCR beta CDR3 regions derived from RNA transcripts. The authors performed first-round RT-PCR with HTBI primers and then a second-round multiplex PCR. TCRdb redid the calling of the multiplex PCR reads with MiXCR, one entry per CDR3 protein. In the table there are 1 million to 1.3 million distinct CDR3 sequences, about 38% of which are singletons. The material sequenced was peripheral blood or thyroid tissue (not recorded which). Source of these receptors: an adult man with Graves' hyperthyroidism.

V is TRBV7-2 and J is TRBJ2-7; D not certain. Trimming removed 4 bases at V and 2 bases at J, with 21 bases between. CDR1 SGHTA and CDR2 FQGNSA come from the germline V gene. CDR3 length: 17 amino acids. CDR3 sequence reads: CASSSFFELGGAYEQYF. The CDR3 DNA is TGTGCCAGCAGCTCATTTTTTGAACTGGGCGGCGCCTACGAGCAGTACTTC.

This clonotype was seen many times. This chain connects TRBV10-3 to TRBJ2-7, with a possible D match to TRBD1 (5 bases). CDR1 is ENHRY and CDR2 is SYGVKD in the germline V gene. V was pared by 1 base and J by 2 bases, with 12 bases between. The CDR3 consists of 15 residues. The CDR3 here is CAISELDRGTYEQYF. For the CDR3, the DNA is TGTGCCATCAGTGAGTTGGATAGGGGAACCTACGAGCAGTACTTC.

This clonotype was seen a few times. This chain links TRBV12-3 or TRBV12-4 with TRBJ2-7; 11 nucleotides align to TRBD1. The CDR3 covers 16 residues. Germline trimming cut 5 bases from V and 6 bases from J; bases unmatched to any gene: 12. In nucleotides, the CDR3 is TGTGCCAGCAGTCCCCAACCCGGGACAGGGGGAGGCGAGCAGTACTTC. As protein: CASSPQPGTGGGEQYF.

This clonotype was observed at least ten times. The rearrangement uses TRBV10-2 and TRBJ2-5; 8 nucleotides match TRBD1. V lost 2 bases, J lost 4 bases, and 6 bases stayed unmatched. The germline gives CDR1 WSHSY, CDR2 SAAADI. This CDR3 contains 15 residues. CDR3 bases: TGCGCCAGCAGTGAGGTTGACAGGGGCCGAGAGACCCAGTACTTC. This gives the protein CASSEVDRGRETQYF.

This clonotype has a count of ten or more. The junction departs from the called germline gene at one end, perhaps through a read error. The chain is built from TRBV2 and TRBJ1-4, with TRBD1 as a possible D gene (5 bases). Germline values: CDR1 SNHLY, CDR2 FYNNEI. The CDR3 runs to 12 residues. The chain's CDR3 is CASREETDMLFF. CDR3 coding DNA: TGTGCCAGCAGGGAAGAGACGGACATGCTGTTTTTT.

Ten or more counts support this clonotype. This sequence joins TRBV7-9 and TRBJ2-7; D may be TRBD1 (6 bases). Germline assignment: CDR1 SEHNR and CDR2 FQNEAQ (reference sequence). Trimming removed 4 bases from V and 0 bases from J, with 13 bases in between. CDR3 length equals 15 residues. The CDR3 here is CASSSQGAYSYEQYF. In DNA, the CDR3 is TGTGCCAGCAGCTCACAGGGAGCGTACTCCTACGAGCAGTACTTC.

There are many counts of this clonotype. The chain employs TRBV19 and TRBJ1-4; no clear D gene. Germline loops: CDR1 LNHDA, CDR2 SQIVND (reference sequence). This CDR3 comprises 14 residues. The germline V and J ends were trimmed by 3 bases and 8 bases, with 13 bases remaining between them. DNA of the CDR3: TGTGCCAGTAGTATGGGGATTTGGAGAGAAAAACTGTTTTTT. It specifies CASSMGIWREKLFF.